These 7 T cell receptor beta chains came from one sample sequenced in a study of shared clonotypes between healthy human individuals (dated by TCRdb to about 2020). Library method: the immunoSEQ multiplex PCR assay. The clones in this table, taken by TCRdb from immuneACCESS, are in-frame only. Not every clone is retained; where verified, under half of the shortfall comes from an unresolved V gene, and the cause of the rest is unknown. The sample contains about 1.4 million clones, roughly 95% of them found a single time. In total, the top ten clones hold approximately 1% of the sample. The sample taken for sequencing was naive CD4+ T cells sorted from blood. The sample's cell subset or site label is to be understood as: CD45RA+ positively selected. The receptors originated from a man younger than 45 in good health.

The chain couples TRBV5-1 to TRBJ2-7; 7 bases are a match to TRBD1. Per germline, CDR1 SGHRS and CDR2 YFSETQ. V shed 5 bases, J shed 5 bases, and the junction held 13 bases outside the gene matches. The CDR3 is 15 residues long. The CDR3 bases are TGCGCCAGCAGACCGGCTACAGGGGAAAGGCACGAGCAGTACTTC. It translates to CASRPATGERHEQYF.

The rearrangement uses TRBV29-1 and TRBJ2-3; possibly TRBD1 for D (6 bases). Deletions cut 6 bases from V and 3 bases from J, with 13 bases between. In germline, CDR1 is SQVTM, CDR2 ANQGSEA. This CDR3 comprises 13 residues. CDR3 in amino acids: CSVNTGFTDTQYF. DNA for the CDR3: TGCAGCGTAAATACAGGGTTTACAGATACGCAGTATTTT.

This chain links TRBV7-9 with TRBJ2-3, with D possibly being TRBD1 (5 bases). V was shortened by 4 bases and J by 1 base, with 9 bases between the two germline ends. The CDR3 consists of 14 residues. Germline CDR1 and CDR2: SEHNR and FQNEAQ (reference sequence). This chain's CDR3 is CASSSRTRTDTQYF. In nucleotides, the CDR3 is TGTGCCAGCAGCTCAAGGACACGCACAGATACGCAGTATTTT.

The CDR3 loop reads CASGPGQGFNEQFF. CDR3 in DNA: TGTGCTAGTGGTCCGGGGCAAGGGTTCAATGAGCAGTTCTTC. This sequence joins TRBV12-5 and TRBJ2-1; D assignment may be TRBD1 or TRBD2 (5 bases each). The V end lost 5 bases, the J end lost 6 bases, and 14 bases lay between the germline ends. Germline values: CDR1 LGHNT, CDR2 FRNRAP. The CDR3 is 14 residues long.

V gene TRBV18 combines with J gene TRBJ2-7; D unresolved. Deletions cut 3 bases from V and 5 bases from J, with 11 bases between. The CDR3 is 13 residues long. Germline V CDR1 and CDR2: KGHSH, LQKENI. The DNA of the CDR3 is TGTGCCAGCTCACCGAAAGGCCCGGACGAGCAGTACTTC. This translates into CASSPKGPDEQYF.

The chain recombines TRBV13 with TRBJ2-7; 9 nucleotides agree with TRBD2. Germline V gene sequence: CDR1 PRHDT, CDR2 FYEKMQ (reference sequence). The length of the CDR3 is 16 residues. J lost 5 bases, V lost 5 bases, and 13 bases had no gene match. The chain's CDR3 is CASSTLWGSGSNEQYF. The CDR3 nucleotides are TGTGCCAGCAGCACCCTGTGGGGTAGCGGGAGCAACGAGCAGTACTTC.

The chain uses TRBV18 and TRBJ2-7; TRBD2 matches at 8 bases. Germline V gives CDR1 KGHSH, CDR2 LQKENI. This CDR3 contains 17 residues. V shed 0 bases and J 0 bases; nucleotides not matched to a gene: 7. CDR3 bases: TGTGCCAGCTCACCACCGTTATCGGGGGGGTCCTCCTACGAGCAGTACTTC. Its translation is CASSPPLSGGSSYEQYF.